This T cell receptor beta chain stems from a study of regulatory T cells in long-lasting Graves disease. Stated time point: newly diagnosed GD, antithyroid drugs for less than 3 months. TCR sequences were obtained from RNA taken from PBMCs. With respect to this clonotype: As yet, its antigen is unknown.

Findings and limits, study-wide: Less diverse TCR repertoires were seen in persistent Graves' patients than in newly diagnosed ones.

The CDR3 has 14 residues. V dropped 6 bases and J dropped 5; count of bases not matched to a gene: 6. Germline values: CDR1 KGHSH, CDR2 LQKENI. HTBI primers from iRepertoire and Arm-PCR of CDR3 regions yielded the TCR beta libraries. In TCRdb, the multiplex PCR reads were re-called with MiXCR into one record per CDR3 protein. The sample has about 500,000 distinct CDR3 sequences, under 20% seen once. The data were also submitted as part of a second study, on T cells in Graves' hyperthyroidism and ophthalmopathy.

This receptor was taken from a man aged 35-49 years with Graves disease. Sample: peripheral blood mononuclear cells (PBMCs), taken at new diagnosis, from a patient treated with antithyroid drugs. The chain joins TRBV18 to TRBJ2-7; TRBD1 matches at 11 bases. The DNA of the CDR3 is TGTGCCAGCTCCCGGGACAGGGGGTCCGACGAGCAGTACTTC. Translating it yields CASSRDRGSDEQYF. The whole variable domain, filled in from reference TRBV18 and TRBJ2-7, reads NAGVMQNPRHLVRRRGQEARLRCSPMKGHSHVYWYRQLPEEGLKFMVYLQKENIIDESGMPKERFSAEFPKEGPSILRIQQVVRGDSAAYFCASSRDRGSDEQYFGPGTRLTVT.